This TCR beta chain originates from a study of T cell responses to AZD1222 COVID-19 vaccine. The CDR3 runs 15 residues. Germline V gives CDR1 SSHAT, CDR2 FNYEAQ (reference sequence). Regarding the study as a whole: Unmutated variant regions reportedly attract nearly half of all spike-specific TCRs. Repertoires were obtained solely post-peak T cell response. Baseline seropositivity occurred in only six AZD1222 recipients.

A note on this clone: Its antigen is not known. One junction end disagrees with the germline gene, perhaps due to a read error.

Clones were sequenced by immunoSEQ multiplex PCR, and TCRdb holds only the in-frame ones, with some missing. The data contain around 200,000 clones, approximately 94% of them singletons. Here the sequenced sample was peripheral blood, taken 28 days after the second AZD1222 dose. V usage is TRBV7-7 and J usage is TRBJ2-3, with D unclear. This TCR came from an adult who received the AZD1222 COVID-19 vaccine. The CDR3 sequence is CASSSTTLSTDTQYF. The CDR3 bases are TGTGCTAGCAGCTCCACTACCCTTAGCACAGATACGCAGTATTTT.